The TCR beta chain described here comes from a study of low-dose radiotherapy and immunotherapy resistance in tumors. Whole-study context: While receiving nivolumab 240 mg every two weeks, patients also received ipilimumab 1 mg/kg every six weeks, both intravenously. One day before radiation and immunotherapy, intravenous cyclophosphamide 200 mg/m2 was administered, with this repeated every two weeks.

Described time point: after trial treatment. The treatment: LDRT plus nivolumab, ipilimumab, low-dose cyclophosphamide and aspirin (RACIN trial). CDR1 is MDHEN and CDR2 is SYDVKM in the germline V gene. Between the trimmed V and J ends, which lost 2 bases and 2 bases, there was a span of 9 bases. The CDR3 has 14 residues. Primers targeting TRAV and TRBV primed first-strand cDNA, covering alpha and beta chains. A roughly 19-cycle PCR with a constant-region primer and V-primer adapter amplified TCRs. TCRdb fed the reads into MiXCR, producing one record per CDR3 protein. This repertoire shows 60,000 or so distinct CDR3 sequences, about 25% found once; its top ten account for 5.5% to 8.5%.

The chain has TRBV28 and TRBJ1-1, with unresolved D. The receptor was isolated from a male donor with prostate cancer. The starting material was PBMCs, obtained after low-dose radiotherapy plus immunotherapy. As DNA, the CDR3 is TGTGCCAGCAGTTTACGGGTTTTTAACACTGAAGCTTTCTTT. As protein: CASSLRVFNTEAFF.